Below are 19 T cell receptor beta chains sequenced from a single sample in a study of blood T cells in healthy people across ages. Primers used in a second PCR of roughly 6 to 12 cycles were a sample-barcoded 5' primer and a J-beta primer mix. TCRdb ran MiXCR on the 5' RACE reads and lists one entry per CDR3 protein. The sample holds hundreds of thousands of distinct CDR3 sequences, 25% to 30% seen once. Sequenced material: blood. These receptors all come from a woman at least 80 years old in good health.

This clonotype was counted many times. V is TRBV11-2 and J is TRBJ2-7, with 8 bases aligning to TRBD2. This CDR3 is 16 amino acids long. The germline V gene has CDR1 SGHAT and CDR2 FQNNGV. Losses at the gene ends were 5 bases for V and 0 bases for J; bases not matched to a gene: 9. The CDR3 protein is CASSRLRGGSSYEQYF. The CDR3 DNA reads TGTGCCAGCAGCCGCCTACGGGGGGGGAGCTCCTACGAGCAGTACTTC.

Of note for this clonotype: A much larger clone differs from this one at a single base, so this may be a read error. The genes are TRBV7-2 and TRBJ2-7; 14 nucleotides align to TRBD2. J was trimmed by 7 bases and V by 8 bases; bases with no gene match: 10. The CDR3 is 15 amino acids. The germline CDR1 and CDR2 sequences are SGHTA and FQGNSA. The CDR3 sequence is CASGLAGGIFNEQYF. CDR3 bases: TGTGCCAGCGGACTAGCGGGGGGAATATTCAATGAGCAGTACTTC.

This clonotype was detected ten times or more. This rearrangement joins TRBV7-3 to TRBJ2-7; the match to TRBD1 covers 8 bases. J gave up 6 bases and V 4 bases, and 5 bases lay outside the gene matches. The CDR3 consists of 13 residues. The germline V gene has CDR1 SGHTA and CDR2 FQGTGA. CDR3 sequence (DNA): TGTGCCAGCAGCTCAGGACAGGGTGGCGAGCAGTACTTC. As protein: CASSSGQGGEQYF.

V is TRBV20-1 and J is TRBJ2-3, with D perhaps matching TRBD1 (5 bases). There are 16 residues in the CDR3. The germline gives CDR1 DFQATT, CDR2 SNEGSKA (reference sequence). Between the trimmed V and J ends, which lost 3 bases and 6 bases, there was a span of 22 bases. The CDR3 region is CSASDPAGIHTDTQYF. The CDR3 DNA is TGCAGTGCTAGTGACCCAGCAGGGATCCACACGGATACGCAGTATTTT.

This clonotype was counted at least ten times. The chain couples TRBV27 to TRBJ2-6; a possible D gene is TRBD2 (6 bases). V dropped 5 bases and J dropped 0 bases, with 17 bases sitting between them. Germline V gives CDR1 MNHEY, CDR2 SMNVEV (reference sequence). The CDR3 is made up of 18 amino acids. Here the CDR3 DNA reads TGTGCCAGCAGTCGCACCCCGGGAGCAGCCTCTGGGGCCAACGTCCTGACTTTC. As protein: CASSRTPGAASGANVLTF.

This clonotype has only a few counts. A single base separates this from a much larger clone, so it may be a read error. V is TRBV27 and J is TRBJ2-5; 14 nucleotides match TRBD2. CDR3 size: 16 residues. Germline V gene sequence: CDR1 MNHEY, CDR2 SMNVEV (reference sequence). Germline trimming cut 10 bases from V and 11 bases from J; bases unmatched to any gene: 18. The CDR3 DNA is TGTGCCACTATCGGACTAGCGGGGGGACTTTACAATGAGCAGTACTTC. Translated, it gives CATIGLAGGLYNEQYF.

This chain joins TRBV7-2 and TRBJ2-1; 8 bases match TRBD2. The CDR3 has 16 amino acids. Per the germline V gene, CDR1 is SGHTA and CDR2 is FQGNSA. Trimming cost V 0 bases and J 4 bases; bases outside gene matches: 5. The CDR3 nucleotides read TGTGCCAGCAGCTTAGCGAGTAGCGGGGCTTACAATGAGCAGTTCTTC. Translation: CASSLASSGAYNEQFF.

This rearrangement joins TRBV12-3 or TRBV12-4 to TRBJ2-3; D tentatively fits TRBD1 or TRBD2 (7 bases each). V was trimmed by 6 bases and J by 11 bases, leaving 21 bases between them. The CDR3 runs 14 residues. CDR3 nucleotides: TGTGCCAGCAGCCCCAGGGGGGGGGCAGATGTGCAGTATTTT. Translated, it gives CASSPRGGADVQYF.

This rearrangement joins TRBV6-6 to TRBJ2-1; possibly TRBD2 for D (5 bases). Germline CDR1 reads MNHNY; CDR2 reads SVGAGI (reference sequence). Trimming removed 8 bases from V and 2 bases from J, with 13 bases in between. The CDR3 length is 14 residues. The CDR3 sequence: CASARGPAYNEQFF. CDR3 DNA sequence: TGTGCCAGCGCCCGCGGGCCGGCCTACAATGAGCAGTTCTTC.

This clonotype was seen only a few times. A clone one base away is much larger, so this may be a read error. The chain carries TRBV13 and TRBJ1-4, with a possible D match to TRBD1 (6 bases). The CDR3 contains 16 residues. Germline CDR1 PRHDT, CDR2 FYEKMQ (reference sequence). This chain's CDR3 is CASSPRDIPNGEKRFF. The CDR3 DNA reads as TGTGCCAGCAGCCCTCGGGACATCCCTAATGGAGAAAAACGGTTTTTT.

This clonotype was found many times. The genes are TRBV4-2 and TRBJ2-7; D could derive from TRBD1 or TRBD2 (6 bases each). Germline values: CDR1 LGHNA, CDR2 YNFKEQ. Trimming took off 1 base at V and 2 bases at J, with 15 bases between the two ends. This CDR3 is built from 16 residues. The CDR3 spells CASSQGGARGAYEQYF. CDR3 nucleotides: TGTGCCAGCAGCCAAGGGGGGGCTCGCGGGGCCTACGAGCAGTACTTC.

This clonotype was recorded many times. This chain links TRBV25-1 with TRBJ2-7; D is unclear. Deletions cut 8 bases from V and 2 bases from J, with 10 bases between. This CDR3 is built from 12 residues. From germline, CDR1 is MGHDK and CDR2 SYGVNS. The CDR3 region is CASGLPPYEQYF. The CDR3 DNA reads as TGTGCCAGCGGCCTCCCTCCCTACGAGCAGTACTTC.

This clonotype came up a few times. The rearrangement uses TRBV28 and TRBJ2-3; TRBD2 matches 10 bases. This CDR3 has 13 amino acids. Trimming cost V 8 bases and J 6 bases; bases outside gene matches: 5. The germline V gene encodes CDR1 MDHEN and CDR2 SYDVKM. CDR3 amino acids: CASRSGGPDTQYF. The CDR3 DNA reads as TGTGCCAGCCGTAGCGGGGGGCCTGATACGCAGTATTTT.

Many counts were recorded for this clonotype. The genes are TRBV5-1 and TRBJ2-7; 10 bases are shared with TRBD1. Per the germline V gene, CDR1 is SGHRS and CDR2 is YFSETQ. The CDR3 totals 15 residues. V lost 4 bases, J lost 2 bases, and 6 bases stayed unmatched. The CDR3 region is CASSLGTGVTYEQYF. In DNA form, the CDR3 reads TGCGCCAGCAGCCTTGGGACAGGGGTTACCTACGAGCAGTACTTC.

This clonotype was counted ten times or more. CDR3 DNA sequence: TGTGCCAGCAGTCCCGGACGGGGGCGGCCCTACAATGAGCAGTTCTTC. It specifies CASSPGRGRPYNEQFF. This rearrangement joins TRBV12-3 or TRBV12-4 to TRBJ2-1; D tentatively fits TRBD1 or TRBD2 (6 bases each). Deletions cut 5 bases from V and 2 bases from J, with 16 bases between. This CDR3 has 16 amino acids.

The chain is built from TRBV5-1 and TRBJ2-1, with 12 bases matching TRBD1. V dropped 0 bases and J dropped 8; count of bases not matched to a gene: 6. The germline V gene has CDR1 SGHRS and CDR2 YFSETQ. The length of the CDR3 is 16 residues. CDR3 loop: CASSLAGTGGWDEQFF. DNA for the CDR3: TGCGCCAGCAGCTTGGCCGGGACAGGGGGCTGGGATGAGCAGTTCTTC.

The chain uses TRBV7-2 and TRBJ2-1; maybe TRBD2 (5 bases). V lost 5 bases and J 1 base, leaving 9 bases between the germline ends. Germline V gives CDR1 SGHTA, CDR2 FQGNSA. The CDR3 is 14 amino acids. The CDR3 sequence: CASSREGSYNEQFF. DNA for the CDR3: TGTGCCAGCAGCCGGGAAGGGTCCTACAATGAGCAGTTCTTC.

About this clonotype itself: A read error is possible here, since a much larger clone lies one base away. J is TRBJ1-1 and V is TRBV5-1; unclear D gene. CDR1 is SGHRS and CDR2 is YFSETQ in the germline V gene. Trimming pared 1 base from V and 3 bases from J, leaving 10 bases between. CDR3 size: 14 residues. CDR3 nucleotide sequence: TGCGCCAGCAGCTTGCAGAGTCCTGACACTGAAGCTTTCTTT. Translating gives CASSLQSPDTEAFF.

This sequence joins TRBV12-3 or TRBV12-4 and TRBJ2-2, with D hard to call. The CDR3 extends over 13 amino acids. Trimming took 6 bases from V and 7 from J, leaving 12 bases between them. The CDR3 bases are TGTGCCAGCAGCCTAGTCTCCCGCGGGGAGCTGTTTTTT. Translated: CASSLVSRGELFF.